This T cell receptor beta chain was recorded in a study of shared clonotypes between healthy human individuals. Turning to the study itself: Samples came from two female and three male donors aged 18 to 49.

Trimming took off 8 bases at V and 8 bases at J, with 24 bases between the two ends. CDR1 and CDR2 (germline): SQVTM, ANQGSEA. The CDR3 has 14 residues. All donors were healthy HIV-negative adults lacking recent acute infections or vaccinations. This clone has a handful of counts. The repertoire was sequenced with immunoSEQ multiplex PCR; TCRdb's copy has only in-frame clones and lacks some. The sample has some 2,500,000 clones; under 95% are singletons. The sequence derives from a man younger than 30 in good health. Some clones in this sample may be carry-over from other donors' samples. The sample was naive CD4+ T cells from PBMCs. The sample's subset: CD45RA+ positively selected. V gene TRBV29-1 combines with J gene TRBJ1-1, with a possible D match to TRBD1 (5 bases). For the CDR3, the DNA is TGCAGCTTCCCTAACCCGGGACTAGGAGGGGAAGCTTTCTTT. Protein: CSFPNPGLGGEAFF.